This T cell receptor beta chain was recovered during a study of PD-1 blockade in classical Hodgkin lymphoma. Only in-frame clones appear in the TCRdb table, and some are missing; sequencing was by immunoSEQ multiplex PCR. The sample has about 39,000 clones; over 65% are singletons. Specified time point: cycle 4 day 1 (C4D1), after around six weeks of nivolumab. Every patient experienced relapse after autologous stem cell transplantation, and brentuximab vedotin exposure varied. There are 16 residues in the CDR3. V lost 4 bases and J 3 bases, leaving 19 bases between the germline ends. The clonotype comes from a human donor with classical Hodgkin lymphoma. The J gene is TRBJ1-1, the V gene TRBV5-3; no reliable D call. Being an ORF, TRBV5-3 has a function that is uncertain. Sequencing used peripheral blood mononuclear cells (PBMCs), obtained before the fourth cycle of nivolumab. The CDR3 DNA is TGTGCCAGAAGCCTGACGGTACGCGACGGGTACACTGAAGCTTTCTTT. The encoded protein is CARSLTVRDGYTEAFF.